This T cell receptor beta chain was identified during a study of blood T cell repertoires in COVID-19. Study in general: Sources were T cells, B-cell-depleted T cells, or PBMCs; the material itself was cDNA or gDNA.

The V gene lost 3 bases and the J gene lost 8 bases, with 17 bases spanning the gap. Germline V gene data show CDR1 as SGDLS and CDR2 as YYNGEE. This CDR3 contains 14 residues. Original analysis: How many nucleated cells were present was estimated from reference gene primer amplification. Data came from immunoSEQ multiplex PCR; TCRdb stores just in-frame clones and leaves some out. For V, J and clone size, that table is used; D and trimming come from the DNA. There are fewer than 250,000 clones in the sample; 82% occur only once, and approximately 4.5% lies in the top ten. The TCR was taken from a woman in her 70s with acute or convalescent COVID-19. The sample was peripheral blood. The chain recombines TRBV9 with TRBJ1-2; weak D call: TRBD1 (6 bases). CDR3: CASSDLRGSRGYTF. DNA for the CDR3: TGTGCCAGCAGCGACCTCAGGGGAAGTAGAGGCTACACCTTC.